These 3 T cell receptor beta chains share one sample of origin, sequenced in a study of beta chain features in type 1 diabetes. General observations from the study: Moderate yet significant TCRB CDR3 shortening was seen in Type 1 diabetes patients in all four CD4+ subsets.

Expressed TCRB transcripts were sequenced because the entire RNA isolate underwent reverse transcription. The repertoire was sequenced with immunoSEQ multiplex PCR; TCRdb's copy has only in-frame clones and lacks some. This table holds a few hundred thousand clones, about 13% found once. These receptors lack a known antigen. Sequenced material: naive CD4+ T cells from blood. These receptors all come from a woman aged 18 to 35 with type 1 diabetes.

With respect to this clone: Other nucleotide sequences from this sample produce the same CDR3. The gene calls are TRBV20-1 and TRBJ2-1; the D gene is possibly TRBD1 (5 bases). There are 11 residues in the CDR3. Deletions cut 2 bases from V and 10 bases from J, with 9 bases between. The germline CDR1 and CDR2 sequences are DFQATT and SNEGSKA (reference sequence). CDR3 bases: TGCAGTGCTAGAAGGGGTGGAGAGCAGTTCTTC. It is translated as CSARRGGEQFF.

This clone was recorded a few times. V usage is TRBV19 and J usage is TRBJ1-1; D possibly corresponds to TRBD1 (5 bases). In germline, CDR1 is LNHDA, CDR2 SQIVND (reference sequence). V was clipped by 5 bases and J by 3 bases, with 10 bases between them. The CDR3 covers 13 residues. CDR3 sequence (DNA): TGTGCCAGTAGTCAGGGATCCGACACTGAAGCTTTCTTT. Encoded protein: CASSQGSDTEAFF.

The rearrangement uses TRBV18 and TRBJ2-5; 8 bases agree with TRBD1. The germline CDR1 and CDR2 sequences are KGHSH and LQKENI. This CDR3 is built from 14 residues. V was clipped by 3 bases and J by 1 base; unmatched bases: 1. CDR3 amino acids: CASSPGQVQETQYF. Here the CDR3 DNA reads TGTGCCAGCTCACCGGGACAGGTCCAAGAGACCCAGTACTTC.